This T cell receptor beta chain emerged from a study of long-term antiretroviral therapy in people with HIV (dated by TCRdb to 2021 to 2024). About the investigation overall: Collection of the earliest samples took place about a decade ahead of the 2015 WHO recommendation for immediate ART, at a time when ART was typically delayed until CD4 counts fell. A retrospective serial study tested whether ART initiation and durable HIV suppression were associated with changes in peripheral blood TRB repertoire composition and diversity. A total of 192 cryopreserved PBMC samples came from a few dozen adults with confirmed HIV infection and were collected serially over a mean of approximately six years (range 1-12). About two fifths of the roughly 30 participants with HIV were female. No cross-contamination during QIAcube processing was seen in test extractions of a monoclonal T-cell line run alongside 33 polyclonal samples.

To be included, a participant needed at least one PBMC sample from before ART initiation plus at least two post-ART samples. All participants with HIV were treated in the United States of America. Cryopreserved samples of about 0.95-10 million PBMC were thawed and washed before DNA extraction. At the time of the earliest PBMC sample, participants with HIV were aged between about 20 and 54 years. PBMC samples from each participant spanned 1-4 timepoints before ART initiation and 2-8 timepoints after ART initiation, with a median of 7 samples. For every participant, serial HIV viral load, CD4+ T-cell count, ART history and demographic data were obtained. Genomic DNA was extracted from unsorted PBMC with a Qiagen kit on a QIAcube, with processing performed in batches of 12 samples. Sequencing of the TRB variable region was done with the immunoSEQ hsTCRB v3.0 assay at survey level resolution. A depth of roughly 35,000-55,000 T-cell genomes per sample was targeted for TRB sequencing. TRB libraries were pooled and sequenced on an Illumina MiSeq using a v3 150-cycle kit. Turning to the authors' computational methods: Analysis of repertoires was carried out in R inside a reproducible Nextflow workflow spanning QC, data transformation and analysis. LymphoSeq2, an R package for exploring AIRR-Seq data, was used to implement the custom analyses. A handful of samples that produced fewer than 5000 total TRB sequences were removed, so some 180 HIV repertoires were analyzed. Among the 180 to 200 retained HIV repertoires, 59 were collected before ART initiation and about 130 were collected after ART initiation. Each repertoire was downsampled to 5000 TRB nucleotide sequences, and summary statistics were averaged across 100 downsampling iterations. TRB sequences were retained for analysis only if CDR3 regions of at least seven amino acids were present. Two measures captured diversity: a Shannon entropy-derived clonality score and the Gini coefficient. In the repertoire networks, any two of the top 5000 CDR3 amino acid sequences were connected whenever the two sequences differed by an edit distance of one. For TRB CDR3 amino acid sequences, antigen specificity groups and MHC restriction were predicted with GLIPH2. To flag known associations with CMV, EBV, HIV or tissue antigens, CDR3 amino acid sequences were compared against VDJdb and McPAS-TCR. Pre-ART, post-ART and control groups were compared with Wilcoxon signed-rank tests and Holm-Bonferroni correction. In its TCRdb copy, this immuneACCESS table keeps in-frame sequences only and misses some clones. Where compared with another copy, unresolved V genes explain less than half of these, and the others have no known cause. V, J and clone size are those of that table, while D and trimming were read from the DNA. The sample profile shows 20,000 to 30,000 clones; roughly four fifths of them were found once. In total, the top ten clones hold 23% of the sample.

Points on this clone: It has no known antigen specificity. Base qualities are not provided; no much larger clone lies one nucleotide away.

CDR1 is given as MNHNS and CDR2 as SASEGT, both from the germline V gene. The germline V and J ends show losses of 1 base and 4 bases respectively, and no gene match explains 11 bases of the junction. Taken from cysteine to phenylalanine, the CDR3 has 17 residues. Only the CDR3 DNA stays, 51 bases, in frame from base 1. Results the study describes overall, beyond this receptor: The repertoire was dominated across all time points by expanded TRB clones identified before ART initiation, although this dominance was seen to fluctuate and to decrease in many PLHIV after ART. Inferences about post-ART repertoire changes are limited because no data were available on ART adherence, viral resistance or therapy changes. The samples were dated from about 2004 to 2017, and the ART regimens that were used may be less effective than current ART regimens. Because PBMC availability was limited, only the TCR beta chain was sequenced, with no alpha chain pairing. Starting ART was linked to a significant rise in TRB diversity, yet even after long-term ART the diversity remained significantly lower than in transplant donor controls. Unsorted PBMC were profiled instead of sorted CD4+ and CD8+ T cells because pre-ART samples had limited cell numbers. Compared with controls, HIV repertoires had narrower CDR3 length ranges, and the network structure pointed to an antigen-experienced repertoire that shifted only slightly toward naive after ART.

The receptor was isolated from a man aged 45-60 years with HIV. This material consisted of unsorted PBMCs, taken 0.4 years after starting antiretroviral therapy. In this chain, TRBV6-1 is recombined with TRBJ1-2; 8 middle bases align to TRBD1. Read as DNA, the sequence is TGTGCCAGCAGTGAAGGGCAGGGGGCCTCGCCGTTCTATGGCTACACCTTC. It codes for CASSEGQGASPFYGYTF.